Detailed here is one T cell receptor beta chain. What it binds is unknown. This sample was taken from a study of CD8 T cells in ankylosing spondylitis. Using quantitative 5'-RACE with molecular barcodes, the authors made TCR beta libraries. TCRdb recomputed calls from the 5' RACE reads with MiXCR, one row per CDR3 protein. The table includes hundreds of thousands of distinct CDR3 sequences, 20% to 30% detected once. Trimming cost V 4 bases and J 1 base; bases outside gene matches: 3. The germline gives CDR1 SGHRS, CDR2 YFSETQ. The CDR3 consists of 14 residues. Study outcomes and limitations: Apparently characteristic of ankylosing spondylitis blood was a TCR beta motif (under ten highly homologous variants). In ankylosing spondylitis patients, matched synovial fluid reportedly showed significant enrichment of disease-linked clones.

The sample taken for sequencing was blood, either unsorted or a sorted T cell fraction (not recorded which). V is TRBV5-1 and J is TRBJ2-3, with 7 bases aligning to TRBD1. The sequence came from a male donor with ankylosing spondylitis or in good health (not recorded which). CDR3 region: CASSIGQGTDTQYF. The CDR3 bases are TGCGCCAGCAGCATAGGACAGGGCACAGATACGCAGTATTTT. The full variable domain, rest sourced from reference TRBV5-1 and TRBJ2-3, is KAGVTQTPRYLIKTRGQQVTLSCSPISGHRSVSWYQQTPGQGLQFLFEYFSETQRNKGNFPGRFSGRQFSNSRSEMNVSTLELGDSALYLCASSIGQGTDTQYFGPGTRLTVL.